This T cell receptor (beta chain) was retrieved from a study of OX40 agonist ivuxolimab in advanced cancers. CDR3 size: 12 residues. Germline CDR1 is SNHLY and CDR2 is FYNNEI. Trimming took off 6 bases at V and 13 bases at J, with 18 bases between the two ends. Profiled with immunoSEQ multiplex PCR; TCRdb holds only in-frame clones, not every one. The repertoire holds 70,000 to 95,000 clones, about 90% seen once, with roughly 0.5% in the top ten. Findings and limits, study-wide: No antigen was identified for the clonally expanded peripheral T cells.

A remark on this clone: Its antigen is undetermined.

This chain connects TRBV2 to TRBJ1-2; no clear D gene. The origin of this receptor is an adult with an advanced solid tumor such as melanoma, head and neck, liver or kidney cancer. Sequencing was performed on CD4+ or CD8+ T cells sorted from blood, taken in a trial of the OX40 agonist ivuxolimab. CDR3 DNA: TGTGCCAGCAGCAATACCCCCTCGCTCGGCACCTTC. Amino acids: CASSNTPSLGTF.